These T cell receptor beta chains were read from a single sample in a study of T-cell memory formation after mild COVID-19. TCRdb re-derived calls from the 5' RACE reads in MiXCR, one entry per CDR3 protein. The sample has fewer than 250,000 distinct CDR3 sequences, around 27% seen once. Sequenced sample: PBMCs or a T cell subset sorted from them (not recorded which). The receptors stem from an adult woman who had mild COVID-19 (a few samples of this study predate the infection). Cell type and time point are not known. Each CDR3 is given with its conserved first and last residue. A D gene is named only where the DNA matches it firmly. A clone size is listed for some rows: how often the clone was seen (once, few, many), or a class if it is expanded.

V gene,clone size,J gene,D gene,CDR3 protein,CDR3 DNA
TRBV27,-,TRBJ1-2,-,CASSFRGFIGYTF,TGTGCCAGCAGTTTTCGGGGGTTCATTGGCTACACCTTC
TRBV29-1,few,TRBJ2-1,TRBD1,CSAERDRGDEQFF,TGCAGCGCCGAGAGGGACAGGGGGGATGAGCAGTTCTTC
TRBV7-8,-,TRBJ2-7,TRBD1,CASSLARTGGPEQYF,TGTGCCAGCAGCTTAGCGAGGACAGGGGGACCCGAGCAGTACTTC
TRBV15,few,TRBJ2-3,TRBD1,CATSRGAGGYTDTQYF,TGTGCCACCAGCAGAGGGGCAGGGGGATACACAGATACGCAGTATTTT
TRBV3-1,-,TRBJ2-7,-,CASSQGKYEQYF,TGTGCCAGCAGCCAAGGGAAATACGAGCAGTACTTC
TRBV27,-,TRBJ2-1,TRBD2,CASSTWASGTIYNEQFF,TGTGCCAGCAGCACGTGGGCTAGCGGTACTATCTACAATGAGCAGTTCTTC
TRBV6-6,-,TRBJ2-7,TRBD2,CASSYRSTSGSMSYEQYF,TGTGCCAGCAGTTACCGGTCTACTAGCGGGAGCATGTCCTACGAGCAGTACTTC
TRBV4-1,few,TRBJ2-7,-,CASSQPLRGGDYEQYF,TGCGCCAGCAGCCAACCTTTGCGTGGAGGTGACTACGAGCAGTACTTC
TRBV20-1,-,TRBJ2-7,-,CSAIPGQVNEQYF,TGCAGTGCCATCCCGGGACAAGTCAACGAGCAGTACTTC
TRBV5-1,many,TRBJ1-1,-,CASSLTLNTEAFF,TGTGCCAGCAGCTTAACCTTGAACACTGAAGCTTTCTTT
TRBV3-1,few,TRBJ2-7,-,CASSQDYGRSYEQYF,TGTGCCAGCAGCCAAGATTATGGCAGGTCCTACGAGCAGTACTTC
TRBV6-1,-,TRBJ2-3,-,CASRLQGGGTDTQYF,TGTGCCAGCAGGCTTCAGGGGGGAGGCACAGATACGCAGTATTTT
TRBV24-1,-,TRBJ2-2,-,CATSISSNTGELFF,TGTGCCACCAGTATCTCCTCGAACACCGGGGAGCTGTTTTTT
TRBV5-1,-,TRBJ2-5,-,CASSPSSGPQETQYF,TGCGCCAGCAGCCCCTCCTCCGGGCCCCAAGAGACCCAGTACTTC
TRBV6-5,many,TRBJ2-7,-,CASSYSADSSYEQYF,TGTGCCAGCAGTTACTCGGCGGACAGCTCCTACGAGCAGTACTTC
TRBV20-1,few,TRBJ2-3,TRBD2,CSARSGTSGGGSDTQYF,TGCAGTGCTAGATCCGGGACTAGCGGGGGGGGTTCAGATACGCAGTATTTT
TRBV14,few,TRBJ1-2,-,CASSPPHGNYGYTF,TGTGCCAGCAGCCCACCCCACGGTAACTATGGCTACACCTTC
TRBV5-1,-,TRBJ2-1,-,CASSPPVGPAGTFF,TGCGCCAGCAGCCCGCCGGTAGGACCCGCGGGAACGTTCTTC
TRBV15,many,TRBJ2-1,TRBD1,CATRGSGTASNEQFF,TGTGCCACCAGAGGGTCCGGGACAGCCTCAAATGAGCAGTTCTTC
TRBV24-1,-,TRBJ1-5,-,CATSGLSEDQPQHF,TGTGCCACCAGTGGGCTGTCTGAGGATCAGCCCCAGCATTTT
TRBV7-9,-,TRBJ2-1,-,CASRPRGAGYNEQFF,TGTGCCAGCAGACCCCGGGGGGCAGGGTACAATGAGCAGTTCTTC
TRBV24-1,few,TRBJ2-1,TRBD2,CATSDSDGGLYNEQFF,TGTGCCACCAGTGATTCCGATGGGGGACTATACAATGAGCAGTTCTTC
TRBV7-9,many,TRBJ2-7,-,CASSPGPYEQYF,TGTGCCAGCAGCCCCGGACCCTACGAGCAGTACTTC
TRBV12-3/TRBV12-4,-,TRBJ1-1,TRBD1,CASRPGTGGVRFFF,TGTGCCAGCAGGCCCGGGACAGGGGGCGTAAGGTTCTTCTTT
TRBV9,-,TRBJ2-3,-,CASSVVVAGATDTQYF,TGTGCCAGCAGCGTAGTAGTGGCGGGGGCCACAGATACGCAGTATTTT
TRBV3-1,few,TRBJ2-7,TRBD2,CASSQVDAGEYEQYF,TGTGCCAGCAGCCAAGTTGATGCGGGGGAGTACGAGCAGTACTTC
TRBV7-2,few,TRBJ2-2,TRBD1,CASSLVAGGANTGELFF,TGTGCCAGCAGCTTAGTGGCAGGGGGAGCGAACACCGGGGAGCTGTTTTTT
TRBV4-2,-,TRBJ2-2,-,CASSQDVQPTGELFF,TGTGCCAGCAGCCAAGATGTGCAGCCGACCGGGGAGCTGTTTTTT
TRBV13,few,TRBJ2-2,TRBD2,CASGYFGGGNTGELFF,TGTGCCAGCGGATACTTTGGCGGGGGGAACACCGGGGAGCTGTTTTTT
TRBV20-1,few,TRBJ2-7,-,CSVSQGYEQYF,TGCAGTGTCTCCCAGGGCTACGAGCAGTACTTC
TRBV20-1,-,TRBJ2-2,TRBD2,CSARVYRGAGELFF,TGCAGTGCTAGAGTTTACCGGGGGGCCGGGGAGCTGTTTTTT
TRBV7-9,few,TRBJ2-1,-,CASSPQTGPEQFF,TGTGCCAGCAGCCCACAGACAGGACCTGAGCAGTTCTTC
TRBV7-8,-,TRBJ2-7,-,CASSFPGDRDYEQYF,TGTGCCAGCAGCTTCCCCGGAGACAGAGACTACGAGCAGTACTTC
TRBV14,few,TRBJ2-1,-,CASSQVKGLASYNEQFF,TGTGCCAGCAGCCAAGTGAAGGGGCTAGCTTCCTACAATGAGCAGTTCTTC
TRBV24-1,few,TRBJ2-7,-,CATSDGASYEQYF,TGTGCCACCAGTGATGGGGCGTCCTACGAGCAGTACTTC
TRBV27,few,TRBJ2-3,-,CASSLKLSTSVERTDTQYF,TGTGCCAGCAGTTTAAAACTATCGACGTCGGTGGAACGCACAGATACGCAGTATTTT
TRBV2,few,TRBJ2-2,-,CASSESGAHTGELFF,TGTGCCAGCAGTGAATCGGGCGCCCACACCGGGGAGCTGTTTTTT
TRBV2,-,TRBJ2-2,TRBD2,CASSNSAGGPRNTGELFF,TGTGCCAGCAGCAACTCAGCGGGGGGGCCGAGGAACACCGGGGAGCTGTTTTTT
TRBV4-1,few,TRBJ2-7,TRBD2,CASSQDFHRTSSSHEQYF,TGCGCCAGCAGCCAAGATTTTCATAGGACTAGCTCTTCCCACGAGCAGTACTTC
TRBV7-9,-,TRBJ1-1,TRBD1,CASSSRQGEDAEAFF,TGTGCCAGCAGCTCCCGACAGGGGGAAGACGCTGAAGCTTTCTTT
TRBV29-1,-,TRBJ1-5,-,CSVGGMGQPQHF,TGCAGCGTTGGGGGGATGGGGCAGCCCCAGCATTTT
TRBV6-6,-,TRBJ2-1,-,CASSDTHNEQFF,TGTGCCAGCAGTGACACTCACAATGAGCAGTTCTTC
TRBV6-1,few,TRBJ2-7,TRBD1,CASSPQGTGDYEQYF,TGTGCCAGCAGTCCCCAAGGGACAGGAGACTACGAGCAGTACTTC
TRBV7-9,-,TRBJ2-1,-,CASSSGLEQFF,TGTGCCAGCAGCTCCGGGCTTGAGCAGTTCTTC
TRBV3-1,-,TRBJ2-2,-,CASSQAGELFF,TGTGCCAGCAGCCAAGCCGGGGAGCTGTTTTTT
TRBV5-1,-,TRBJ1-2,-,CASSLGLEVVYGYTF,TGCGCCAGCAGCTTGGGACTCGAGGTCGTCTATGGCTACACCTTC
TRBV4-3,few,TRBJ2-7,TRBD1,CASSQDGTGSSYEQYF,TGCGCCAGCAGCCAAGATGGGACAGGGAGCTCCTACGAGCAGTACTTC
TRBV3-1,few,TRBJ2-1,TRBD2,CASSQGRGGVEQFF,TGTGCCAGCAGCCAAGGGCGGGGGGGCGTTGAGCAGTTCTTC
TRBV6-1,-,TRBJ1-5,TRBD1,CASSRTGVSNQPQHF,TGTGCCAGCAGTAGGACAGGGGTTAGCAATCAGCCCCAGCATTTT
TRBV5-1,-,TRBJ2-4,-,CASSLGGVLAKNIQYF,TGCGCCAGCAGCTTGGGGGGAGTCCTAGCCAAAAACATTCAGTACTTC
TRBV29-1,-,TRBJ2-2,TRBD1,CSVRGQGSSGELFF,TGCAGCGTCAGGGGACAGGGGAGCTCCGGGGAGCTGTTTTTT
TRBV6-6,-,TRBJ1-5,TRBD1,CASSTRQGASNQPQHF,TGTGCCAGCAGTACACGACAGGGGGCCAGCAATCAGCCCCAGCATTTT
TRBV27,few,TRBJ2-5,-,CASNRAGTDQETQYF,TGTGCCAGCAACCGGGCCGGGACCGACCAAGAGACCCAGTACTTC
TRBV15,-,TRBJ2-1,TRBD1,CATSRDQVQQGLSSSWREQFF,TGTGCCACCAGCAGAGATCAAGTCCAACAGGGGTTGTCATCCTCTTGGCGTGAGCAGTTCTTC
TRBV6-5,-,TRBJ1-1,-,CASSYLDTEAFF,TGTGCCAGCAGTTACTTGGACACTGAAGCTTTCTTT
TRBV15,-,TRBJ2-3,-,CATSPGAEDTQYF,TGTGCCACCAGCCCCGGGGCGGAAGATACGCAGTATTTT
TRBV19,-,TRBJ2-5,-,CASSPGLHQSAQYF,TGTGCCAGTAGTCCGGGACTCCACCAGTCGGCCCAGTACTTC